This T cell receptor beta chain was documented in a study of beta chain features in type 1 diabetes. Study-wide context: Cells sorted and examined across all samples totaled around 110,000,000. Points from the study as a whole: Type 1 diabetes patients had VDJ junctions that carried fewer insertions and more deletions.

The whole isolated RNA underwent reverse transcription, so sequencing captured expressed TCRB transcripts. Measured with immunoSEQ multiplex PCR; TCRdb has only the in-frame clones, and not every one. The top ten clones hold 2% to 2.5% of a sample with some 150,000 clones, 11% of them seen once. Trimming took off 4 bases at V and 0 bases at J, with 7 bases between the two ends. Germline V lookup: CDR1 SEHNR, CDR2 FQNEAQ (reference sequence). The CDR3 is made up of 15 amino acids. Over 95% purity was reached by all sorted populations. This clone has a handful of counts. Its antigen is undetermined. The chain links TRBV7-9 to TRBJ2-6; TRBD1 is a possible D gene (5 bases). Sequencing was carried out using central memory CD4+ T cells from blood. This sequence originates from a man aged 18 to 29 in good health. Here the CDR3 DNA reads TGTGCCAGCAGCTCTACAGGCTCTGGGGCCAACGTCCTGACTTTC. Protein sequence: CASSSTGSGANVLTF.